The subject of this entry is one TCR beta chain. The antigen is unknown. With 4 bases removed from V and 3 bases from J, the gap between germline ends came to 6 bases. This CDR3 region has 12 residues. Germline CDR1 and CDR2: LGHNT and FRNRAP. The PCR ran on 60 Vbeta and 13 Jbeta primers. Only in-frame clones appear in the TCRdb table, and some are missing; sequencing was by immunoSEQ multiplex PCR. There are some 200,000 clones in the sample; 9.5% occur only once, and over 1% lies in the top ten. This entry belongs to a study of cytomegalovirus exposure and HLA in healthy donors. Findings of the study overall: In a later analysis, TCR beta V- and J-gene trimming was associated with a missense DCLRE1C variant.

The sequence came from a woman in her twenties or thirties in good health and CMV-seropositive. The V gene is TRBV12-5, the J gene TRBJ1-1; D gene uncertain. Sequenced: PBMCs. The CDR3: CASGSGDTEAFF. In DNA, the CDR3 is TGTGCTAGTGGTTCCGGAGACACTGAAGCTTTCTTT.